This T cell receptor (beta chain) was recorded in a study of T cells in Graves' hyperthyroidism and ophthalmopathy. Together with thyroid ultrasound, orbital computed tomography, serum thyroxine and TRAb, clinical symptoms were used for diagnoses. Germline values: CDR1 SGHVS, CDR2 FNYEAQ. This CDR3 has 15 residues. Trimming took 0 bases from V and 9 from J, leaving 12 bases between them. Researchers amplified the TCR beta CDR3 regions from RNA transcripts. The HTBI primer set drove a first-round RT-PCR of the TCR CDR3. TCRdb re-called the multiplex PCR reads with MiXCR, one entry per CDR3 protein. The sample contains 540,000 or so distinct CDR3 sequences, 15% to 19% of which appear only once.

Sequences were obtained from blood. V usage is TRBV7-6 and J usage is TRBJ1-6; D not resolved. This receptor was obtained from a woman in her thirties with Graves' hyperthyroidism. In DNA, the CDR3 is TGTGCCAGCAGCTTAGCCTCCTCTGGTGGTTCACCCCTCCACTTT. It translates to CASSLASSGGSPLHF.